The sequence of this T cell receptor (beta chain) was determined in a study of T-cell reconstitution after alpha-beta-depleted transplantation in children. General study findings and limits: The origin of alpha-beta T cells about two months after transplant was reportedly several hundred expanded graft clones. One year post-transplant, T-cell counts and diversity were largely derived from T cells produced anew.

In its sample, this clonotype was seen a few times. Its matching antigen is unknown. V was pared by 5 bases and J by 11 bases, with 20 bases of the junction left unmatched. The CDR3 length is 16 residues. TCRbeta library construction was performed incorporating unique molecular identifiers. TCRdb re-derived calls from the PCR reads in MiXCR, one entry per CDR3 protein. The sample carries approximately 490,000 distinct CDR3 sequences, 10% recorded once. This TCR was sampled from a child younger than 10 with inherited bone marrow failure, due to receive a stem cell transplant. Sequences were derived from PBMCs, sampled before TCRalphabeta/CD19-depleted stem cell transplant. The V gene is TRBV12-3 or TRBV12-4, the J gene TRBJ1-1; 7 bases align to TRBD1. The CDR3 sequence is CASSPPRGGTAKGAFF. The CDR3 DNA is TGTGCCAGCAGTCCTCCTCGGGGTGGGACAGCTAAAGGGGCTTTCTTT.